The next 19 T cell receptor beta chains were all read from a single sample in a study of a mutant IDH1 vaccine in newly diagnosed glioma (dated by TCRdb to about 2021). The antigens of these receptors remain unknown. Libraries were prepared through the immunoSEQ multiplex PCR assay. TCRdb took this table from immuneACCESS and kept in-frame rearrangements with V and J called. Such tables lack part of the clones; where checked against another copy, unresolved V genes explain under half of the gap, and the rest is unexplained. The table for this sample lists around 30,000 clones; approximately 87% of them were counted only once. 12% of the sample lies in the top ten. Per the publication, the time point label means: week 47, end of study. A 20-mer mutant IDH1 peptide at 300 micrograms in Montanide made up each vaccine dose, which was injected subcutaneously together with topical imiquimod. The source material was PBMCs, sampled from a glioma patient whose treatment included an IDH1 peptide vaccine. The receptors originated from a woman younger than 45 with glioma.

This chain links TRBV5-1 with TRBJ2-5, with 9 bases aligning to TRBD2. V lost 0 bases to trimming and J lost 5 bases; unmatched junction nucleotides: 2. Germline CDR1 is SGHRS and CDR2 is YFSETQ. This CDR3 is 14 amino acids long. The CDR3 reads CASSLVSGGETQYF. CDR3 DNA sequence: TGCGCCAGCAGCTTGGTTAGCGGGGGCGAGACCCAGTACTTC.

V gene TRBV11-2 combines with J gene TRBJ2-3; D remains unclear. The germline gives CDR1 SGHAT, CDR2 FQNNGV. The CDR3 is 12 amino acids. The V and J ends lost 4 bases and 2 bases respectively, with 4 bases between them. The CDR3 here is CASSSYTDTQYF. CDR3 coding DNA: TGTGCCAGCAGCTCATACACAGATACGCAGTATTTT.

The genes are TRBV6-1 and TRBJ2-1, with D possibly TRBD1 on 6 matching bases. The CDR3 extends over 12 amino acids. Germline CDR1 reads MNHNS; CDR2 reads SASEGT. V lost 3 bases to trimming and J lost 9 bases, with 9 bases between them. CDR3 loop: CASSDTGFEQFF. The CDR3 bases are TGTGCCAGCAGTGATACAGGGTTTGAGCAGTTCTTC.

The chain joins TRBV15 to TRBJ2-7, with D unresolved. The V end lost 3 bases, the J end lost 0 bases, and 12 bases lay between the germline ends. CDR1 and CDR2 from the germline V gene are LNHNV and YYDKDF (reference sequence). The CDR3 has 15 amino acids. The CDR3 nucleotides read TGTGCCACCAGCAGCTATGGTGTCAGCTCCTACGAGCAGTACTTC. Protein: CATSSYGVSSYEQYF.

The rearrangement links TRBV4-3 to TRBJ2-7; TRBD1 aligns across 8 bases. The CDR3 runs to 17 residues. Trimming removed 4 bases from V and 6 bases from J; junction bases left unmatched: 17. CDR1 and CDR2 (germline): LGHNA, YSLEER. The CDR3 region has the DNA TGCGCCAGCAGCCTCCACGCCCCGCTGACAGGGGCCGGCGAGCAGTACTTC. It is translated as CASSLHAPLTGAGEQYF.

The CDR3 protein is CAWGPLLGRGDTEAFF. The CDR3 DNA follows: TGTGCCTGGGGCCCCCTTTTGGGCAGGGGGGACACTGAAGCTTTCTTT. The chain is built from TRBV30 and TRBJ1-1, with 7 bases lining up with TRBD1. The CDR3 runs to 16 residues. Germline loops: CDR1 GTSNPN, CDR2 SVGIG (reference sequence). The V gene end was trimmed by 5 bases and the J gene end by 3 bases; junction bases not matched to a gene: 15.

This chain connects TRBV19 to TRBJ1-5; D uncertain. CDR3 size: 14 residues. Germline CDR1 and CDR2: LNHDA and SQIVND (reference sequence). Trimming stripped 3 bases from V and 6 bases from J, with 12 bases between. The CDR3 region has the DNA TGTGCCAGTAGTATTGGGGTCGAGGGTCAGCCCCAGCATTTT. This codes for CASSIGVEGQPQHF.

The genes are TRBV6-5 and TRBJ1-2, with a tentative D call TRBD1 (5 bases). Germline assignment: CDR1 MNHEY and CDR2 SVGAGI. This CDR3 has 14 residues. Deletions cut 2 bases from V and 0 bases from J, with 7 bases between. Here the CDR3 reads CASSYQGTNYGYTF. The CDR3 DNA reads as TGTGCCAGCAGTTACCAGGGCACTAACTATGGCTACACCTTC.

V and J are TRBV5-1 and TRBJ2-5; 11 nucleotides match TRBD2. J lost 1 base, V lost 2 bases, and 1 base had no gene match. Germline values: CDR1 SGHRS, CDR2 YFSETQ. The CDR3 covers 15 residues. CDR3 DNA sequence: TGCGCCAGCAGCTTTACTAGCGGGAGCCAAGAGACCCAGTACTTC. Translating it yields CASSFTSGSQETQYF. Looking up the rest from reference TRBV5-1 and TRBJ2-5 gives the full variable domain: KAGVTQTPRYLIKTRGQQVTLSCSPISGHRSVSWYQQTPGQGLQFLFEYFSETQRNKGNFPGRFSGRQFSNSRSEMNVSTLELGDSALYLCASSFTSGSQETQYFGPGTRLLVL.

The rearrangement joins TRBV4-1 to TRBJ1-4; D is perhaps TRBD1 (5 bases). V was pared by 0 bases and J by 6 bases, with 17 bases between. Germline V gene sequence: CDR1 MGHRA, CDR2 YSYEKL. The CDR3 runs to 17 residues. The CDR3 coding sequence is TGCGCCAGCAGCCAAGAAAAGACAGACGGTTGGTATGAAAAACTGTTTTTT. It encodes CASSQEKTDGWYEKLFF.

The chain joins TRBV9 to TRBJ1-3; D is perhaps TRBD1 (6 bases). V shed 4 bases and J shed 8 bases, with 19 bases lying between them. Germline V gene data show CDR1 as SGDLS and CDR2 as YYNGEE. The CDR3 extends over 15 amino acids. DNA for the CDR3: TGTGCCAGCAGCCCAGAGGGGGGGCAGCCAGACACCATATATTTT. This codes for CASSPEGGQPDTIYF.

The V and J genes are TRBV5-4 and TRBJ1-4; TRBD1 might be the D (5 bases). Germline V lookup: CDR1 SGHNT, CDR2 YYREEE (reference sequence). V lost 1 base and J 8 bases, leaving 12 bases between the germline ends. The CDR3 covers 14 residues. Written as DNA, the CDR3 is TGTGCCAGCAGCTTGCGGGGCTGGGACGAAAAACTGTTTTTT. This translates into CASSLRGWDEKLFF. The complete variable domain, with remaining parts taken from reference TRBV5-4 and TRBJ1-4, reads ETGVTQSPTHLIKTRGQQVTLRCSSQSGHNTVSWYQQALGQGPQFIFQYYREEENGRGNFPPRFSGLQFPNYSSELNVNALELDDSALYLCASSLRGWDEKLFFGSGTQLSVL.

This chain connects TRBV27 to TRBJ2-5; D not resolved. CDR1 is MNHEY and CDR2 is SMNVEV in the germline V gene (reference sequence). The CDR3 length is 13 residues. V shed 6 bases and J shed 4 bases, with 12 bases lying between them. Here the CDR3 reads CASRVLSAETQYF. Here the CDR3 DNA reads TGTGCCAGCAGGGTACTCAGCGCAGAGACCCAGTACTTC.

This rearrangement joins TRBV2 to TRBJ1-2, with TRBD1 as a possible D gene (5 bases). V lost 6 bases to trimming and J lost 8 bases, with 16 bases between them. This CDR3 has 13 amino acids. Germline CDR1 is SNHLY and CDR2 is FYNNEI. CDR3 residues: CASRELPGLGYTF. DNA of the CDR3: TGTGCCAGCAGAGAACTCCCAGGGCTCGGCTACACCTTC.

There are a few counts of this clone. J is TRBJ1-5 and V is TRBV7-8; D call uncertain. Looked up from germline, CDR1 is SGHVS and CDR2 is FQNEAQ. This CDR3 comprises 16 residues. The ends were cut back, 4 bases at V and 0 bases at J, with 13 bases in the middle. Here the CDR3 reads CASSSPILGSNQPQHF. The CDR3 DNA reads TGTGCCAGCAGCTCACCCATTCTGGGTAGCAATCAGCCCCAGCATTTT.

The genes are TRBV5-1 and TRBJ2-7, with D perhaps matching TRBD1 (5 bases). Trimming removed 1 base from V and 0 bases from J, with 17 bases in between. Germline V gene sequence: CDR1 SGHRS, CDR2 YFSETQ. This CDR3 contains 17 residues. CDR3 protein: CASSLQGLTDSSYEQYF. The CDR3 bases are TGCGCCAGCAGCTTGCAGGGTCTCACGGATAGCTCCTACGAGCAGTACTTC.

J is TRBJ1-2 and V is TRBV29-1; D uncertain. V gave up 4 bases and J gave up 8 bases, with 14 bases separating them. The CDR3 is 12 residues long. Germline assignment: CDR1 SQVTM and CDR2 ANQGSEA. The CDR3 reads CSVGLGTEGYTF. CDR3 nucleotides: TGCAGCGTTGGGCTGGGCACGGAGGGCTACACCTTC.

The chain recombines TRBV7-9 with TRBJ2-7; TRBD2 might be the D (7 bases). Looked up from germline, CDR1 is SEHNR and CDR2 is FQNEAQ (reference sequence). Trimming took off 1 base at V and 5 bases at J, with 24 bases between the two ends. The length of the CDR3 is 18 residues. For the CDR3, the DNA is TGTGCCAGCAGCTTAGGGAGTCTGTTTCGCGGGGGCCTCGACGAGCAGTACTTC. Its translation is CASSLGSLFRGGLDEQYF.

This sequence joins TRBV4-1 and TRBJ2-1; perhaps TRBD2 as D (5 bases). The CDR3 extends over 18 amino acids. The V end was cut by 3 bases, the J end by 6 bases, with 24 bases between. Germline V CDR1 and CDR2: MGHRA, YSYEKL. The CDR3, as DNA: TGCGCCAGCAGCCACCCGGCCAAGGGTCTAGCTGGGCTCAATGAGCAGTTCTTC. It encodes CASSHPAKGLAGLNEQFF.